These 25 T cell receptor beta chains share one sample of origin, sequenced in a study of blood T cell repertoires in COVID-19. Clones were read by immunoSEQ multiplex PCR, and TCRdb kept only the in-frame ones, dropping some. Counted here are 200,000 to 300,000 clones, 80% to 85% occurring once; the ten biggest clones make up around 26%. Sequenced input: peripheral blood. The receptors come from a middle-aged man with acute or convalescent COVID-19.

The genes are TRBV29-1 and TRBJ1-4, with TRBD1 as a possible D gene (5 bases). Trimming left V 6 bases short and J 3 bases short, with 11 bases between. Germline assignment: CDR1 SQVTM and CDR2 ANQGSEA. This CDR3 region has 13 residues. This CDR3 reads CSVVGDSNEKLFF. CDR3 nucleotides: TGCAGCGTAGTAGGGGACTCTAATGAAAAACTGTTTTTT.

The CDR3 here is CSEPSAHTYEQYF. The CDR3 DNA reads TGCAGCGAACCCTCCGCACATACCTACGAGCAGTACTTC. The chain couples TRBV29-1 to TRBJ2-7; no clear D. V lost 7 bases and J 2 bases, leaving 15 bases between the germline ends. The germline V gene has CDR1 SQVTM and CDR2 ANQGSEA. CDR3 length equals 13 residues.

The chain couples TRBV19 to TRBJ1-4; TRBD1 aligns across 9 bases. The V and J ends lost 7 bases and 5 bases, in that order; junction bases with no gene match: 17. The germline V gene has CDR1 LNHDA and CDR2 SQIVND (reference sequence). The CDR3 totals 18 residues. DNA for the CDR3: TGTGCCAGTACCGGAGGACAGGGGATTTGGGGGCAGAATGAAAAACTGTTTTTT. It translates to CASTGGQGIWGQNEKLFF. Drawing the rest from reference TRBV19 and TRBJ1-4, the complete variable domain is DGGITQSPKYLFRKEGQNVTLSCEQNLNHDAMYWYRQDPGQGLRLIYYSQIVNDFQKGDIAEGYSVSREKKESFPLTVTSAQKNPTAFYLCASTGGQGIWGQNEKLFFGSGTQLSVL.

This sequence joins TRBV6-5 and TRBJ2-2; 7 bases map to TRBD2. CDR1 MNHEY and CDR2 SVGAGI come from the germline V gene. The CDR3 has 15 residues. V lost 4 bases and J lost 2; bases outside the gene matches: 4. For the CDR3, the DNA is TGTGCCAGCAGTTTCGCGGGAGCCAACACCGGGGAGCTGTTTTTT. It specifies CASSFAGANTGELFF.

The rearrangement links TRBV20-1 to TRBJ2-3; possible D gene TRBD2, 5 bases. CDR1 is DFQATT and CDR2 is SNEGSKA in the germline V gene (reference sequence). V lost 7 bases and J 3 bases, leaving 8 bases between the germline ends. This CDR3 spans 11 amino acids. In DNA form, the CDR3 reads TGCAGTGGTCCGGGGACAGATACGCAGTATTTT. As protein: CSGPGTDTQYF.

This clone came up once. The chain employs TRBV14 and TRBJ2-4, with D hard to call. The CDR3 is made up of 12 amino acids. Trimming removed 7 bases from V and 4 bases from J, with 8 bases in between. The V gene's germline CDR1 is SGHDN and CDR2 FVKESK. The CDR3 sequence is CASIAGKNIQYF. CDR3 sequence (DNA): TGTGCCAGCATCGCCGGGAAAAACATTCAGTACTTC.

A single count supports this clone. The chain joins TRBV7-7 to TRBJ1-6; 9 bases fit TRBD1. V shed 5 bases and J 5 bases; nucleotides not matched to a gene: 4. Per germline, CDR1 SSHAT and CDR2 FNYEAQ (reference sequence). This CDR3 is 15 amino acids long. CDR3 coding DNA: TGTGCCAGCAGCGCCGGACAGGGGCATAATTCACCCCTCCACTTT. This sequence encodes CASSAGQGHNSPLHF.

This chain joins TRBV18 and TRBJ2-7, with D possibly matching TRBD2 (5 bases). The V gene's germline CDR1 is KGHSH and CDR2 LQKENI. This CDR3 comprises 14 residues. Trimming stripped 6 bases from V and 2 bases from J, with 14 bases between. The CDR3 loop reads CASSKAEGPYEQYF. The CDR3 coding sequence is TGTGCCAGCTCTAAGGCCGAGGGTCCCTACGAGCAGTACTTC. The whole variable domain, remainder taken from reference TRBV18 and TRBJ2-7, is NAGVMQNPRHLVRRRGQEARLRCSPMKGHSHVYWYRQLPEEGLKFMVYLQKENIIDESGMPKERFSAEFPKEGPSILRIQQVVRGDSAAYFCASSKAEGPYEQYFGPGTRLTVT.

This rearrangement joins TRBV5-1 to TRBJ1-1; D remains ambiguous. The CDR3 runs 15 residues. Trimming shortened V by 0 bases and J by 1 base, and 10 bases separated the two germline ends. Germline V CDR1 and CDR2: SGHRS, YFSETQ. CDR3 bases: TGCGCCAGCAGCTTGGCTCGGGATCCGAACACTGAAGCTTTCTTT. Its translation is CASSLARDPNTEAFF.

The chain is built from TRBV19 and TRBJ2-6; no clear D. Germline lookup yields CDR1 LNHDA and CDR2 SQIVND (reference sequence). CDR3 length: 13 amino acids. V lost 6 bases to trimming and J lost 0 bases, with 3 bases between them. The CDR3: CASSGSGANVLTF. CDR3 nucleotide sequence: TGTGCCAGTAGCGGCTCTGGGGCCAACGTCCTGACTTTC.

Written as DNA, the CDR3 is TGTGCCAGCAGTTTCGGGGTGCCCCCGAGGGCCCTCCACTTT. Protein: CASSFGVPPRALHF. V and J are TRBV28 and TRBJ1-6; the D is unclear. The CDR3 covers 14 residues. Trimming removed 3 bases from V and 14 bases from J, with 17 bases in between. CDR1 and CDR2 (germline): MDHEN, SYDVKM.

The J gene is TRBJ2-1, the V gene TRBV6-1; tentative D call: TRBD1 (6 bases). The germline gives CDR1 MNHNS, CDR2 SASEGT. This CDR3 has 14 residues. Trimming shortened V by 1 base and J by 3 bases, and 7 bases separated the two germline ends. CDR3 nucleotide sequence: TGTGCCAGCAGTGAAGAGGGGGACTACAATGAGCAGTTCTTC. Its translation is CASSEEGDYNEQFF.

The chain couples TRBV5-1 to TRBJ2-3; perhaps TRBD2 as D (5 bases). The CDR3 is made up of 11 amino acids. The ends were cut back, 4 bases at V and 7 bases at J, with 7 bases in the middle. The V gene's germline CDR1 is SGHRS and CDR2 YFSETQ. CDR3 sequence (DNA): TGCGCCAGCAGCATGGACTATACGCAGTATTTT. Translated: CASSMDYTQYF.

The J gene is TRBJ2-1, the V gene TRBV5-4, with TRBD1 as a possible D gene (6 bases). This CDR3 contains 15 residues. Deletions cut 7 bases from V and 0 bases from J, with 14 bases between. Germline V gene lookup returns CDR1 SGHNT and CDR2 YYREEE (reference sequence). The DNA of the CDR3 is TGTGCCAGCGGAAAGGGACATAACTCCTACAATGAGCAGTTCTTC. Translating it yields CASGKGHNSYNEQFF. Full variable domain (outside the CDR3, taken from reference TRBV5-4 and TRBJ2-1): ETGVTQSPTHLIKTRGQQVTLRCSSQSGHNTVSWYQQALGQGPQFIFQYYREEENGRGNFPPRFSGLQFPNYSSELNVNALELDDSALYLCASGKGHNSYNEQFFGPGTRLTVL.

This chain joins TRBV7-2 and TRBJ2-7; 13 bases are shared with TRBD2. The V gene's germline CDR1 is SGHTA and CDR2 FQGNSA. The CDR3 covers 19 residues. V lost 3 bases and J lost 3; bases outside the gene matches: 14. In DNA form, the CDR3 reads TGTGCCAGCAGCTTTTCCTCCGGGACTAGCGGGACCTCTTTCTACGAGCAGTACTTC. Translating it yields CASSFSSGTSGTSFYEQYF. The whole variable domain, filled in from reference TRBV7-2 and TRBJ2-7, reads GAGVSQSPSNKVTEKGKDVELRCDPISGHTALYWYRQSLGQGLEFLIYFQGNSAPDKSGLPSDRFSAERTGGSVSTLTIQRTQQEDSAVYLCASSFSSGTSGTSFYEQYFGPGTRLTVT.

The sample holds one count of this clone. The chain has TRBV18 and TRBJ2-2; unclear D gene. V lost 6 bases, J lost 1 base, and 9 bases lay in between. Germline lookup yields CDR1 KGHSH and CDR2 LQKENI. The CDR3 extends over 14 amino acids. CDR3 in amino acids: CASSGSLNTGELFF. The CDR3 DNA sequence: TGTGCCAGCTCCGGGTCCTTGAACACCGGGGAGCTGTTTTTT.

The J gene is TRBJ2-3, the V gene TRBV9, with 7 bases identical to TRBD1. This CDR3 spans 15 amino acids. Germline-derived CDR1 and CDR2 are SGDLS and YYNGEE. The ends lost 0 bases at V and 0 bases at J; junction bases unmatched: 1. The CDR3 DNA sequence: TGTGCCAGCAGCGTAGGACAGGGTAGCACAGATACGCAGTATTTT. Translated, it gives CASSVGQGSTDTQYF.

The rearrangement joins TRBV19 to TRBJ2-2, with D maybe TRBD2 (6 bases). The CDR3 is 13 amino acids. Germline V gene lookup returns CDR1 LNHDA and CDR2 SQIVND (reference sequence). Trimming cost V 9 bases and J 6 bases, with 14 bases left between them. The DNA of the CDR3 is TGTGCCAGCAGGAGGGCTTCCGCCGGGGAGCTGTTTTTT. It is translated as CASRRASAGELFF.

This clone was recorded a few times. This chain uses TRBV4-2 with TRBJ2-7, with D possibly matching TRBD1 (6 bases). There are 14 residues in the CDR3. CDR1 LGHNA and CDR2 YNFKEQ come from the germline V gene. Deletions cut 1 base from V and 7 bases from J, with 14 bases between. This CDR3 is CASSQVEGTTEQYF. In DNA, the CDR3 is TGTGCCAGCAGCCAAGTTGAGGGGACAACGGAGCAGTACTTC.

The CDR3 sequence: CASSPAGEETQYF. DNA of the CDR3: TGTGCCAGCAGCCCAGCGGGAGAAGAGACCCAGTACTTC. V is TRBV3-1 (or the pseudogene TRBV3-2) and J is TRBJ2-5, with TRBD2 identical over 8 bases. From germline, CDR1 is LGHDT and CDR2 YNNKEL (reference sequence). This CDR3 spans 13 amino acids. The ends lost 4 bases at V and 3 bases at J; junction bases unmatched: 1.

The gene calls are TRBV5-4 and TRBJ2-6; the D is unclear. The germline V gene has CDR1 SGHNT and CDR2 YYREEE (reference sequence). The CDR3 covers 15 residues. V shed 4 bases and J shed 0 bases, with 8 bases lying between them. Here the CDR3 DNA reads TGTGCCAGCAGCCCCCTTAGCTCTGGGGCCAACGTCCTGACTTTC. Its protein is CASSPLSSGANVLTF. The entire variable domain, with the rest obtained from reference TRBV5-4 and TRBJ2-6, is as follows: ETGVTQSPTHLIKTRGQQVTLRCSSQSGHNTVSWYQQALGQGPQFIFQYYREEENGRGNFPPRFSGLQFPNYSSELNVNALELDDSALYLCASSPLSSGANVLTFGAGSRLTVL.

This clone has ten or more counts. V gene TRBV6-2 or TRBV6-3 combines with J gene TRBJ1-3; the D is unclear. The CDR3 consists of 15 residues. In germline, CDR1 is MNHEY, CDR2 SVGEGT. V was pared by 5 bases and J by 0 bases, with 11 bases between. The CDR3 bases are TGTGCCAGCAGTCTGAGGGTCAACTCTGGAAACACCATATATTTT. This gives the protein CASSLRVNSGNTIYF.

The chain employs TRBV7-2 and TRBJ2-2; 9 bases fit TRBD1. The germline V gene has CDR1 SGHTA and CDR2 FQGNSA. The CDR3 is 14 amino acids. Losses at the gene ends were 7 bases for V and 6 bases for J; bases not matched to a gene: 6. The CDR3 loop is CASTPGQGSGELFF. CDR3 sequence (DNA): TGTGCCAGCACACCGGGACAGGGTTCCGGGGAGCTGTTTTTT. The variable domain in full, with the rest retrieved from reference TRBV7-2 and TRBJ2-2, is GAGVSQSPSNKVTEKGKDVELRCDPISGHTALYWYRQSLGQGLEFLIYFQGNSAPDKSGLPSDRFSAERTGGSVSTLTIQRTQQEDSAVYLCASTPGQGSGELFFGEGSRLTVL.

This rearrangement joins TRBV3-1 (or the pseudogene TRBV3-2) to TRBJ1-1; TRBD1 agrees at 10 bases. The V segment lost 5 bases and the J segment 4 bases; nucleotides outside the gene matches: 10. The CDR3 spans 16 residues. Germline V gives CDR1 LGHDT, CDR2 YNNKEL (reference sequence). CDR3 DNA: TGTGCCAGCAGCGTCCCGGGACAGGGGCCGGGCACTGAAGCTTTCTTT. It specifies CASSVPGQGPGTEAFF.

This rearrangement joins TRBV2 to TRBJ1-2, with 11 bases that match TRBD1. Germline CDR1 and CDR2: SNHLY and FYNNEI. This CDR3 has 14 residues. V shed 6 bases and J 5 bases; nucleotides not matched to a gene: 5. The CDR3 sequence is CASRRGTGGYGYTF. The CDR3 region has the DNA TGTGCCAGCAGGAGAGGGACAGGGGGGTATGGCTACACCTTC.